The source of this TCR beta chain is a study of technical replicates of blood from a few donors. There are 16 residues in the CDR3. CDR1 and CDR2 (germline): LNHDA, SQIVND (reference sequence). The V and J ends lost 4 bases and 4 bases respectively, with 16 bases between them. Clones were sequenced by immunoSEQ multiplex PCR, and TCRdb holds only the in-frame ones, with some missing. The sample contains roughly 80,000 clones, over 90% of which appear only once. The sample consisted of T cells isolated from PBMCs. The gene calls are TRBV19 and TRBJ1-4; D remains ambiguous. This clonotype originated in a human donor in good health. The CDR3 DNA reads as TGTGCCAGTAGTAGAACTGCGGGAGGGCTTAATGAAAAACTGTTTTTT. This translates into CASSRTAGGLNEKLFF.